The T cell receptor (beta chain) under discussion was sequenced for a study of blood T cell repertoires in COVID-19. Study overall: Specimens from acute and convalescent COVID-19 originated in the United States, Italy and Spain. Nucleic acid was either cDNA or gDNA, and it came from T cells, B-cell-depleted T cells, or PBMCs.

Assignment of participants to cohorts was predicated upon participant-reported clinical history. During the 2 weeks before they entered the study, exposed participants had met someone with a PCR-confirmed or clinician-diagnosed COVID-19 case. This clone appeared a single time. The germline CDR1 and CDR2 sequences are SGHRS and YFSETQ. The trim removed 1 base at V and 5 bases at J, leaving 6 bases unmatched. CDR3 length: 16 residues. The data were produced by immunoSEQ multiplex PCR, yet TCRdb's version contains in-frame clones alone and is incomplete. The repertoire holds about 62,000 clones, with around two thirds as singletons.

This chain uses TRBV5-1 with TRBJ2-7; 13 bases align to TRBD2. Sequencing was done on a sample of PBMCs or T cells enriched from blood (not recorded which). This sequence originates from a woman aged 55-70 years who had been exposed to COVID-19. CDR3 region: CASSLNLGLAGNEQYF. The CDR3 DNA reads TGCGCCAGCAGCTTGAATCTGGGACTAGCGGGGAACGAGCAGTACTTC.